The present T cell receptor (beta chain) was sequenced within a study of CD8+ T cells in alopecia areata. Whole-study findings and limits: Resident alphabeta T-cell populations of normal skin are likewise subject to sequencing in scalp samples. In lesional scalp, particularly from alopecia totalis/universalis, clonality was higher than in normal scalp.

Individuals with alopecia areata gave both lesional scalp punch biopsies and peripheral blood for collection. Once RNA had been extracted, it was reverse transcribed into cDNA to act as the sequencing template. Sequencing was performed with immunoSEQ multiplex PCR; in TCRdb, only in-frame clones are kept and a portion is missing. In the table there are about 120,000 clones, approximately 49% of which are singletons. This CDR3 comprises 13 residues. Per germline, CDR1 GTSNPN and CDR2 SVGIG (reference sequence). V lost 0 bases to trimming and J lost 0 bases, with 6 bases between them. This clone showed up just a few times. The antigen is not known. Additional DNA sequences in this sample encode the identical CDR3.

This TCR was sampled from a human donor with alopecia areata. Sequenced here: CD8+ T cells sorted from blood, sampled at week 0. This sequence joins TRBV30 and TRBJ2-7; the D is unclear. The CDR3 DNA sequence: TGTGCCTGGAGTGTGGGGTCCTCCTACGAGCAGTACTTC. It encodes CAWSVGSSYEQYF. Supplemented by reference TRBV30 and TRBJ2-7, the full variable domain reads SQTIHQWPATLVQPVGSPLSLECTVEGTSNPNLYWYRQAAGRGLQLLFYSVGIGQISSEVPQNLSASRPQDRQFILSSKKLLLSDSGFYLCAWSVGSSYEQYFGPGTRLTVT.